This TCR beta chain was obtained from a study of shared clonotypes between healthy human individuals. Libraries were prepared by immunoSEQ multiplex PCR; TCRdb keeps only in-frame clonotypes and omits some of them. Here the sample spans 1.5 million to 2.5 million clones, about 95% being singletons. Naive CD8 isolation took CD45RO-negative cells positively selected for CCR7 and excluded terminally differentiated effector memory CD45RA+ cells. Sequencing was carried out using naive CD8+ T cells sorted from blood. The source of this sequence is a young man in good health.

CDR3 DNA sequence: TGTGCCATCAGTGATGGGGCGTCGGGGGGCTACACCTTC. This codes for CAISDGASGGYTF. The chain is built from TRBV10-3 and TRBJ1-2; a weak D match, TRBD1 (5 bases). Germline loops: CDR1 ENHRY, CDR2 SYGVKD. The V gene lost 3 bases and the J gene lost 8 bases, with 13 bases spanning the gap. There are 13 residues in the CDR3.